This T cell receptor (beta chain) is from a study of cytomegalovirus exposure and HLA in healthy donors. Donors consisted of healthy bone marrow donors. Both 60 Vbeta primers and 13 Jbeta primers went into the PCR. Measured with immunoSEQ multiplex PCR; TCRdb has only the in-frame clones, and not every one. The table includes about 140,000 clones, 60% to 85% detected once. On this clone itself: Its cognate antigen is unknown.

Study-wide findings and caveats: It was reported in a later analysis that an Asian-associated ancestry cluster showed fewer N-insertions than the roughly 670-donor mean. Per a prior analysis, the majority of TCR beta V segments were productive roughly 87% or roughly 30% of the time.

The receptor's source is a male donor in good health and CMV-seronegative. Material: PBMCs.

CDR3 in amino acids: CASSEDGGGSTDTQYF. The CDR3 DNA reads as TGTGCCAGCAGTGAAGATGGCGGGGGGAGCACAGATACGCAGTATTTT. The J gene is TRBJ2-3, the V gene TRBV6-4; TRBD2 matches 8 bases. Germline lookup yields CDR1 MRHNA and CDR2 SNTAGT. V was clipped by 3 bases and J by 0 bases; unmatched bases: 5. The CDR3 is made up of 16 amino acids.